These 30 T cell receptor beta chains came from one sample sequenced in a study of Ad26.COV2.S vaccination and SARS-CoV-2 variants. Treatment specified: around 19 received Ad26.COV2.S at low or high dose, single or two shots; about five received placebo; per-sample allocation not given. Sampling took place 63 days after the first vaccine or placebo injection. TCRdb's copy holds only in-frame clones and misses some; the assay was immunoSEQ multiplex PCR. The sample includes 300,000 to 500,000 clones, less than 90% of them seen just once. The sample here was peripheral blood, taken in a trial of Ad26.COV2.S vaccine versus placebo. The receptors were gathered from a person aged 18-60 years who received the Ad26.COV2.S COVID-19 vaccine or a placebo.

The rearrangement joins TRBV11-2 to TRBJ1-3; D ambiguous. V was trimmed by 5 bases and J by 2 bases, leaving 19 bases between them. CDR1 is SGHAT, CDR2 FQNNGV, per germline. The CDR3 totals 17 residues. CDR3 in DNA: TGTGCCAGCAGCCATGAGGGCACGCAAAGGGCTGGAAACACCATATATTTT. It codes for CASSHEGTQRAGNTIYF.

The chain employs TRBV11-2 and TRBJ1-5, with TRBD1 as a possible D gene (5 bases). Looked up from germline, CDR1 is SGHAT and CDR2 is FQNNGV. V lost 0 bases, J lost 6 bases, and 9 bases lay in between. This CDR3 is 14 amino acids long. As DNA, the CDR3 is TGTGCCAGCAGCTTAGAGGGCCAGGGTCAGCCCCAGCATTTT. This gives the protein CASSLEGQGQPQHF.

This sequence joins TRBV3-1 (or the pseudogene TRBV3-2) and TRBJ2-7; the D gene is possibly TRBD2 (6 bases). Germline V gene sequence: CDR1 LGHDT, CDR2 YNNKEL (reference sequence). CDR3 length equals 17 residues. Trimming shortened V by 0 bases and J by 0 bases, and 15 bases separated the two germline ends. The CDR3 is CASSQDIGEASSYEQYF. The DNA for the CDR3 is TGTGCCAGCAGCCAAGATATCGGGGAGGCCAGCTCCTACGAGCAGTACTTC.

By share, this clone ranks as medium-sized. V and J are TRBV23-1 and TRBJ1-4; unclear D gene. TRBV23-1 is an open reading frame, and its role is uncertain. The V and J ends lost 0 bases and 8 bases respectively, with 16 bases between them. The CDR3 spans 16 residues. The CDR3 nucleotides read TGCGCCAGCAGTCAATCGATGGCCCTAAATGCGGAAAAACTGTTTTTT. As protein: CASSQSMALNAEKLFF.

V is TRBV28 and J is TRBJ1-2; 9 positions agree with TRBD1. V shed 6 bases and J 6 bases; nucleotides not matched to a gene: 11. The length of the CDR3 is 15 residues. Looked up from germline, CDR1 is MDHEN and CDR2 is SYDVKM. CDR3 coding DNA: TGTGCCAGCAGCACCCTCGGCGACAGGGGGAATGGCTACACCTTC. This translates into CASSTLGDRGNGYTF.

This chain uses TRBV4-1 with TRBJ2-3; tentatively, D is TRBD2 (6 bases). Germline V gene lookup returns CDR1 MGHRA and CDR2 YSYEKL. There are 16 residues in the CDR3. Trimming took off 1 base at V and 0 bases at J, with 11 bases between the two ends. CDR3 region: CASSQGELASTDTQYF. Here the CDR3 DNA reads TGCGCCAGCAGCCAAGGGGAACTAGCCAGCACAGATACGCAGTATTTT.

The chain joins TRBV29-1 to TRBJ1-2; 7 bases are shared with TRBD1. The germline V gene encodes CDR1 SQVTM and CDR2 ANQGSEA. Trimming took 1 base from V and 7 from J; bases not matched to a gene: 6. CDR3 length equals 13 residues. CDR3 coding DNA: TGCAGCGTTGAAGGACAGGGAGTCAGTGGCTACACCTTC. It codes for CSVEGQGVSGYTF.

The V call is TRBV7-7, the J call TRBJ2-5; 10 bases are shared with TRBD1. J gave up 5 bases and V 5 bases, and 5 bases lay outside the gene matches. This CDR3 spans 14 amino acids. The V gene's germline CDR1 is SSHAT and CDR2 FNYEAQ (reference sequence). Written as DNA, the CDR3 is TGTGCCAGCAGCCTGACAGGGGGCAAGGAGACCCAGTACTTC. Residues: CASSLTGGKETQYF.

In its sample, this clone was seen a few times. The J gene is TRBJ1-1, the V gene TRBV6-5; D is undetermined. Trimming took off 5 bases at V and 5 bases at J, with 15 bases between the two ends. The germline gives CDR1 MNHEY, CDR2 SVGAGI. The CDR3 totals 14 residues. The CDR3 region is CASSPRAPSTEAFF. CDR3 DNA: TGTGCCAGCAGTCCCCGGGCCCCGAGTACTGAAGCTTTCTTT.

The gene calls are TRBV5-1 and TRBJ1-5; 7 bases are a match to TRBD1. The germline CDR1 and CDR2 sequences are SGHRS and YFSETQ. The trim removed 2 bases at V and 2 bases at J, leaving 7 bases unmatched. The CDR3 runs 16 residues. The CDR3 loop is CASSLVPGGGNQPQHF. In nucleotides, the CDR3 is TGCGCCAGCAGCTTAGTTCCAGGGGGAGGCAATCAGCCCCAGCATTTT.

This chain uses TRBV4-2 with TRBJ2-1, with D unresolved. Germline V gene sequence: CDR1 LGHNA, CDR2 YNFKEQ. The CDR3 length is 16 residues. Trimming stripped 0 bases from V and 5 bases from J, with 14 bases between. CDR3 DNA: TGTGCCAGCAGCCAAGACACGAGGTACACAAACAATGAGCAGTTCTTC. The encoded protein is CASSQDTRYTNNEQFF.

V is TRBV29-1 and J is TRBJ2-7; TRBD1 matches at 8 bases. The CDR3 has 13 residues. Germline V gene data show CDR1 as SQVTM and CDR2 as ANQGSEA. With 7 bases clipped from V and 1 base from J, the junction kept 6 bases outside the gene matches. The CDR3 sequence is CSAQGQASYEQYF. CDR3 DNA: TGCAGCGCCCAGGGACAGGCGTCCTACGAGCAGTACTTC.

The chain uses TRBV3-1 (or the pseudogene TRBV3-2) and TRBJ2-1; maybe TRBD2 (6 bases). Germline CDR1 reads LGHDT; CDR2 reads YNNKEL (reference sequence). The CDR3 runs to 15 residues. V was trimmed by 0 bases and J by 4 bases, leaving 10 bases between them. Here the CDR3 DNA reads TGTGCCAGCAGCCAAGAAACGGGGGTGTACAATGAGCAGTTCTTC. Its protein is CASSQETGVYNEQFF.

This CDR3 reads CASSLSPTGGIQPQHF. CDR3 nucleotide sequence: TGTGCCAGCAGCTTATCCCCGACAGGGGGCATTCAGCCCCAGCATTTT. The gene calls are TRBV7-8 and TRBJ1-5, with 10 bases matching TRBD1. Per the germline V gene, CDR1 is SGHVS and CDR2 is FQNEAQ. Unmatched junction bases numbered 7, after V lost 2 bases and J lost 6 bases. CDR3 length equals 16 residues.

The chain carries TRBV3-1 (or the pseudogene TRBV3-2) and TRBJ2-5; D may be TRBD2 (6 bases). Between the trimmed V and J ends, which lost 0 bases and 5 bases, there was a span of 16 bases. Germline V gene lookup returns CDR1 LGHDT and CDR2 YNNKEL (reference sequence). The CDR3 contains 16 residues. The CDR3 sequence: CASSQDLYAGRETQYF. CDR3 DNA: TGTGCCAGCAGCCAAGATTTGTATGCGGGACGGGAGACCCAGTACTTC.

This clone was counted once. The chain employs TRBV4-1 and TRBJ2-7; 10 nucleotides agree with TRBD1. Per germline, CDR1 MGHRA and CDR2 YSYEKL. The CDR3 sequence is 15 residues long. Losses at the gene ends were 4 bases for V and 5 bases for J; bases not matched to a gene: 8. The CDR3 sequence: CASSLETGQGHEQYF. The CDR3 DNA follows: TGCGCCAGCAGCCTAGAAACGGGACAGGGGCACGAGCAGTACTTC.

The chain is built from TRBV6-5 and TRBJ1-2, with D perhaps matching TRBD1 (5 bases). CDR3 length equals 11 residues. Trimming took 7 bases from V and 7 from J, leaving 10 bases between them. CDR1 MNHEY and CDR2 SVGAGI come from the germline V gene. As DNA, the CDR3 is TGTGCCAGCATCGGGGCAGGTGGCTACACCTTC. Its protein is CASIGAGGYTF.

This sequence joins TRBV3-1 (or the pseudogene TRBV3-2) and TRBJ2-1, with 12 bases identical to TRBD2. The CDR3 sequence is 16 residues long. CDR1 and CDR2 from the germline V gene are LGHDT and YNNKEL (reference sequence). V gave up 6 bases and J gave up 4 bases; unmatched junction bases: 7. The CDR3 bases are TGTGCCAGCAGTGTGACCGGGACTAGCGGGTACAATGAGCAGTTCTTC. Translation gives CASSVTGTSGYNEQFF.

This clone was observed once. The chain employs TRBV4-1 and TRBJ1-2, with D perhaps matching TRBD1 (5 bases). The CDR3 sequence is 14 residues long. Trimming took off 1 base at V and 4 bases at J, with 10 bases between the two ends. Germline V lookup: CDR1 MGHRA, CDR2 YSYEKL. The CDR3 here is CASSQAGTSYGYTF. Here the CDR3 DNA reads TGCGCCAGCAGCCAAGCCGGGACTTCCTATGGCTACACCTTC.

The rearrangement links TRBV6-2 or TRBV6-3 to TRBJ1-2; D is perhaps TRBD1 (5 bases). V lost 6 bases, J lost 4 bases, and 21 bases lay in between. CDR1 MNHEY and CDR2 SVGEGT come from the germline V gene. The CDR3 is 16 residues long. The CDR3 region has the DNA TGTGCCAGCAGCGAGCATCGGGGGTCCCAGGTCTATGGCTACACCTTC. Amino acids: CASSEHRGSQVYGYTF.

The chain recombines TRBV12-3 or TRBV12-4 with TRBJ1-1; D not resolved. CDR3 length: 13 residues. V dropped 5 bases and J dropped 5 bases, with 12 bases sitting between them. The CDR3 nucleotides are TGTGCCAGCAGTCCTCCGGGAGAGACTGAAGCTTTCTTT. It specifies CASSPPGETEAFF.

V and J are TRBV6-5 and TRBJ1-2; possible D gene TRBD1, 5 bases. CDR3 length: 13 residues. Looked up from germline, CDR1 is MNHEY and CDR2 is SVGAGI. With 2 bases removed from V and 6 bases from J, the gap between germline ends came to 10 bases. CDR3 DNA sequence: TGTGCCAGCAGTTACGAGGGGAGGGATGGCTACACCTTC. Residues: CASSYEGRDGYTF.

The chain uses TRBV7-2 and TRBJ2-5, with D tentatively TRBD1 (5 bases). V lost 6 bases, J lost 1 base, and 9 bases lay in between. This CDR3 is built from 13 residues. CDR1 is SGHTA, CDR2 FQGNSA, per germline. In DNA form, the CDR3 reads TGTGCCAGCAGGGGGCCCCCCCAAGAGACCCAGTACTTC. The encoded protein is CASRGPPQETQYF. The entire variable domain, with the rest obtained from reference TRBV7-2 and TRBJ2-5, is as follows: GAGVSQSPSNKVTEKGKDVELRCDPISGHTALYWYRQSLGQGLEFLIYFQGNSAPDKSGLPSDRFSAERTGGSVSTLTIQRTQQEDSAVYLCASRGPPQETQYFGPGTRLLVL.

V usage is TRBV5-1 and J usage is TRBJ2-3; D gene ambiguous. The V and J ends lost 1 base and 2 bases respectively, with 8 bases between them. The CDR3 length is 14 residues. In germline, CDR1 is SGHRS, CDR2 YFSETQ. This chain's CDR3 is CASSLMTPTDTQYF. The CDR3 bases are TGCGCCAGCAGCTTGATGACTCCCACAGATACGCAGTATTTT.

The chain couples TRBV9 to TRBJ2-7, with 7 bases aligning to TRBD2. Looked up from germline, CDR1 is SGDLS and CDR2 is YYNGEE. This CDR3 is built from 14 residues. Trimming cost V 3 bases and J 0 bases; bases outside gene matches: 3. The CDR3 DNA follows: TGTGCCAGCAGCGCAAGCGGGGTCTCCTACGAGCAGTACTTC. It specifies CASSASGVSYEQYF.

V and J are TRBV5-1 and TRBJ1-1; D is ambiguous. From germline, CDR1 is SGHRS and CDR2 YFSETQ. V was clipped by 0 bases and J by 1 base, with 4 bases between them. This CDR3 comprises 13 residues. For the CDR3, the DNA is TGCGCCAGCAGCTTGGACCCGAACACTGAAGCTTTCTTT. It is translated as CASSLDPNTEAFF.

The CDR3 coding sequence is TGCGCCAGCAGCATCAGGACTAGCGGGGGTACAGATACGCAGTATTTT. Its protein is CASSIRTSGGTDTQYF. The chain links TRBV4-1 to TRBJ2-3, with 13 bases matching TRBD2. The germline CDR1 and CDR2 sequences are MGHRA and YSYEKL. CDR3 size: 16 residues. Unmatched junction bases numbered 5, after V lost 5 bases and J lost 3 bases.

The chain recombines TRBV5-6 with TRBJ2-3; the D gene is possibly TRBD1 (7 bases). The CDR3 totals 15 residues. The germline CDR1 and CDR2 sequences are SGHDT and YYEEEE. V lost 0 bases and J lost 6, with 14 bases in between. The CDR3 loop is CASSLEKGAGDTQYF. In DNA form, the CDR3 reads TGTGCCAGCAGCTTGGAAAAGGGGGCGGGGGATACGCAGTATTTT.

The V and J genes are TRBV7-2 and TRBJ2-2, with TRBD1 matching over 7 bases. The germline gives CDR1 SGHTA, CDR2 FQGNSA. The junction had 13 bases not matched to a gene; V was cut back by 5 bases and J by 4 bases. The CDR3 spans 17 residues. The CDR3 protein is CASSPTGDRASTGELFF. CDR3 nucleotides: TGTGCCAGCAGCCCTACCGGAGACAGGGCATCCACCGGGGAGCTGTTTTTT.

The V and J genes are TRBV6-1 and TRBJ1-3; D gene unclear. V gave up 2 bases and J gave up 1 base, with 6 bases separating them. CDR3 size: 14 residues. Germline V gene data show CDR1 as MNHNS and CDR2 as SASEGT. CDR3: CASSERGSGNTIYF. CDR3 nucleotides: TGTGCCAGCAGTGAAAGAGGGTCTGGAAACACCATATATTTT.